A single sample is the source of the 7 T cell receptor beta chains below, sequenced in a study of cytomegalovirus exposure and HLA in healthy donors. The PCR had 60 Vbeta and 13 Jbeta primers. Clones were read by immunoSEQ multiplex PCR, and TCRdb kept only the in-frame ones, dropping some. The repertoire holds under 150,000 clones, with approximately 10% as singletons. The sample comprised PBMCs. These receptors came from a woman between 40 and 50 years old in good health and CMV-seropositive.

This clone has a handful of counts. The chain combines TRBV5-6 with TRBJ2-5; D possibly corresponds to TRBD2 (7 bases). Trimming took off 5 bases at V and 2 bases at J, with 16 bases between the two ends. The CDR3 sequence is 15 residues long. Germline CDR1 reads SGHDT; CDR2 reads YYEEEE. CDR3 in DNA: TGTGCCAGCAGGTGGGGGAGGGGGATACAAGAGACCCAGTACTTC. Encoded protein: CASRWGRGIQETQYF.

This chain uses TRBV15 with TRBJ1-1; 7 nucleotides line up with TRBD1. V lost 3 bases and J lost 5; bases outside the gene matches: 6. The CDR3 extends over 14 amino acids. Germline CDR1 LNHNV, CDR2 YYDKDF (reference sequence). CDR3: CATSRTKQGTEAFF. As DNA, the CDR3 is TGTGCCACCAGCAGGACAAAACAGGGGACTGAAGCTTTCTTT.

The chain combines TRBV7-9 with TRBJ1-1, with D unresolved. V was cut by 5 bases and J by 1 base, with 5 bases left in between. Germline CDR1 reads SEHNR; CDR2 reads FQNEAQ (reference sequence). The CDR3 is 12 residues long. CDR3 DNA: TGTGCCAGCAGCCCCAGGAACACTGAAGCTTTCTTT. The encoded protein is CASSPRNTEAFF.

This clone was seen only a few times. The V gene is TRBV5-1, the J gene TRBJ1-4; 7 bases fit TRBD1. J was trimmed by 8 bases and V by 5 bases; bases with no gene match: 6. Germline loops: CDR1 SGHRS, CDR2 YFSETQ. The CDR3 contains 13 residues. The CDR3 nucleotides are TGCGCCAGCAGGCAGGGGGGTGAGGAAAAACTGTTTTTT. It is translated as CASRQGGEEKLFF. The whole variable domain, filled in from reference TRBV5-1 and TRBJ1-4, reads KAGVTQTPRYLIKTRGQQVTLSCSPISGHRSVSWYQQTPGQGLQFLFEYFSETQRNKGNFPGRFSGRQFSNSRSEMNVSTLELGDSALYLCASRQGGEEKLFFGSGTQLSVL.

The chain couples TRBV6-5 to TRBJ2-1, with 9 bases lining up with TRBD2. The junction had 1 base not matched to a gene; V was cut back by 1 base and J by 3 bases. Germline values: CDR1 MNHEY, CDR2 SVGAGI. The CDR3 sequence is 15 residues long. CDR3 protein: CASSYLAGDYNEQFF. As DNA, the CDR3 is TGTGCCAGCAGTTACTTAGCGGGGGACTACAATGAGCAGTTCTTC.

This sequence joins TRBV19 and TRBJ1-2, with D perhaps matching TRBD1 (6 bases). Between the trimmed V and J ends, which lost 3 bases and 0 bases, there was a span of 17 bases. CDR1 and CDR2 (germline): LNHDA, SQIVND (reference sequence). This CDR3 comprises 17 residues. This CDR3 is CASSIKEAGVTNYGYTF. The CDR3 nucleotides read TGTGCCAGTAGTATTAAGGAGGCAGGGGTGACTAACTATGGCTACACCTTC.

The rearrangement uses TRBV7-2 and TRBJ2-7; tentatively, D is TRBD2 (5 bases). The V end lost 5 bases, the J end lost 3 bases, and 17 bases lay between the germline ends. The CDR3 consists of 15 residues. Germline V CDR1 and CDR2: SGHTA, FQGNSA. The CDR3 is CASSLGSVGIYEQYF. CDR3 bases: TGTGCCAGCAGCCTAGGGAGTGTCGGAATCTACGAGCAGTACTTC.